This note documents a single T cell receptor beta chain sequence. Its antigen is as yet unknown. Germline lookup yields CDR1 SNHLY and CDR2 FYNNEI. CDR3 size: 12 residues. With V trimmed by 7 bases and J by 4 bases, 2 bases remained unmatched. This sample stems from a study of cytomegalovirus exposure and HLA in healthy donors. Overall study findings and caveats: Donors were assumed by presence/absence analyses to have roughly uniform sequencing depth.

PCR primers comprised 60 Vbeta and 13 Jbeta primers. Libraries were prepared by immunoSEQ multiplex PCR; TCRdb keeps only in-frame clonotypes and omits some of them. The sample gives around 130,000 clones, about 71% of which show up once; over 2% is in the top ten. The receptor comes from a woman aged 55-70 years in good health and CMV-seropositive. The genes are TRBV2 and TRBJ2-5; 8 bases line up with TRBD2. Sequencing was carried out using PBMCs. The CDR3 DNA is TGTGCCAGCAACCTAGCGGGAGAGACCCAGTACTTC. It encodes CASNLAGETQYF.